The next 32 T cell receptor beta chains were all read from a single sample in a study of T cell repertoires in cytomegalovirus infection. MiXCR, applied by TCRdb to the reads, yields one record per CDR3 protein. The sample yields approximately 700,000 distinct CDR3 sequences, about 40% seen once. What was sequenced was PBMCs. The source is a human donor in good health (CMV status not recorded). Some clones in this sample may be carry-over from other donors' samples.

Only a few counts were recorded for this clonotype. J is TRBJ1-5 and V is TRBV27; TRBD1 is a possible D gene (6 bases). Trimming took 6 bases from V and 4 from J, leaving 13 bases between them. CDR3 size: 14 residues. Germline V gene sequence: CDR1 MNHEY, CDR2 SMNVEV (reference sequence). CDR3 sequence (DNA): TGTGCCAGCAGAATGGCAGGGGATAATCAGCCCCAGCATTTT. It specifies CASRMAGDNQPQHF.

This chain joins TRBV27 and TRBJ2-7; 7 bases are shared with TRBD1. The CDR3 is made up of 14 amino acids. V shed 6 bases, J shed 6 bases, and the junction held 11 bases outside the gene matches. Germline V CDR1 and CDR2: MNHEY, SMNVEV (reference sequence). Here the CDR3 DNA reads TGTGCCAGCAGACCCGACAGGGACCCTGGCGAGCAGTACTTC. This translates into CASRPDRDPGEQYF.

The CDR3 here is CASSRNINEQFF. The CDR3 nucleotides are TGTGCCAGCAGCCGTAATATTAATGAGCAGTTCTTC. The chain carries TRBV7-9 and TRBJ2-1; unclear D gene. The CDR3 is 12 residues long. Trimming shortened V by 5 bases and J by 7 bases, and 9 bases separated the two germline ends. Germline V gives CDR1 SEHNR, CDR2 FQNEAQ (reference sequence). The whole variable domain, remainder taken from reference TRBV7-9 and TRBJ2-1, is DTGVSQNPRHKITKRGQNVTFRCDPISEHNRLYWYRQTLGQGPEFLTYFQNEAQLEKSRLLSDRFSAERPKGSFSTLEIQRTEQGDSAMYLCASSRNINEQFFGPGTRLTVL.

This clonotype was recorded a few times. The CDR3, as DNA: TGTGCCAGCAGCCGAGGACAGAGATATGGCTACACCTTC. Translation gives CASSRGQRYGYTF. This chain uses TRBV12-3 or TRBV12-4 with TRBJ1-2; D may be TRBD1 (6 bases). This CDR3 comprises 13 residues. V was clipped by 6 bases and J by 5 bases, with 13 bases between them.

This chain joins TRBV20-1 and TRBJ2-7; D is tentatively TRBD1 or TRBD2 (5 bases each). The ends were cut back, 3 bases at V and 4 bases at J, with 16 bases in the middle. The germline gives CDR1 DFQATT, CDR2 SNEGSKA (reference sequence). The CDR3 has 14 residues. The CDR3 sequence: CSARKAGSRYEQYF. The CDR3 region has the DNA TGCAGTGCTAGGAAGGCAGGGAGTAGGTACGAGCAGTACTTC.

This chain links TRBV6-2 or TRBV6-3 with TRBJ2-2; 7 bases line up with TRBD1. J gave up 7 bases and V 6 bases, and 11 bases lay outside the gene matches. Germline V lookup: CDR1 MNHEY, CDR2 SVGEGT. The CDR3 totals 15 residues. CDR3 in DNA: TGTGCCAGCAGCGATAGACAGGGAAGTATCGGGGAGCTGTTTTTT. This encodes CASSDRQGSIGELFF.

The chain couples TRBV27 to TRBJ2-7; D gene uncertain. CDR3 length: 14 amino acids. V was pared by 3 bases and J by 0 bases, with 9 bases between. CDR1 is MNHEY, CDR2 SMNVEV, per germline (reference sequence). CDR3 in DNA: TGTGCCAGCAGTTTGGACGTGAGCTCCTACGAGCAGTACTTC. The encoded protein is CASSLDVSSYEQYF.

This clonotype was counted a single time. The chain has TRBV10-3 and TRBJ2-7; 9 bases fit TRBD1. The CDR3 consists of 14 residues. V trimming: 7 bases; J trimming: 5 bases; junction bases outside the gene matches: 9. Per germline, CDR1 ENHRY and CDR2 SYGVKD. In DNA, the CDR3 is TGTGCCATCACCCCTGGACAGGGGACCCACGAGCAGTACTTC. The encoded protein is CAITPGQGTHEQYF.

The chain has TRBV28 and TRBJ2-7; 9 bases line up with TRBD2. The CDR3 runs 15 residues. The V and J ends lost 6 bases and 0 bases, in that order; junction bases with no gene match: 6. Germline CDR1 reads MDHEN; CDR2 reads SYDVKM. The CDR3 coding sequence is TGTGCCAGCAGAAGAATTAGCGGGAGCTCCTACGAGCAGTACTTC. It encodes CASRRISGSSYEQYF.

This clonotype showed up just a few times. This chain links TRBV12-3 or TRBV12-4 with TRBJ1-2, with TRBD1 matching 7 bases. The V and J ends lost 1 base and 5 bases, in that order; junction bases with no gene match: 31. The length of the CDR3 is 23 residues. The CDR3 protein is CASSLGPFGQAIFRVGLAYGYTF. CDR3 coding DNA: TGTGCCAGCAGTTTAGGTCCCTTCGGACAGGCTATTTTCCGGGTGGGGTTGGCTTATGGCTACACCTTC.

The chain recombines TRBV29-1 with TRBJ2-2; TRBD1 might be the D (8 bases). CDR1 and CDR2 from the germline V gene are SQVTM and ANQGSEA. The CDR3 length is 14 residues. V lost 5 bases to trimming and J lost 6 bases, with 16 bases between them. In nucleotides, the CDR3 is TGCAGCGTTCGCCTCACAGGGGGGGCCGGGGAGCTGTTTTTT. Its translation is CSVRLTGGAGELFF.

The chain joins TRBV28 to TRBJ1-5; the D gene is possibly TRBD1 (6 bases). The germline CDR1 and CDR2 sequences are MDHEN and SYDVKM. Trimming left V 6 bases short and J 0 bases short, with 18 bases between. The CDR3 extends over 17 amino acids. CDR3 in DNA: TGTGCCAGCAGCTCTGCCCTCGGACAGTATAGCAATCAGCCCCAGCATTTT. Protein: CASSSALGQYSNQPQHF.

This chain uses TRBV15 with TRBJ2-1; 11 nucleotides match TRBD1. CDR1 is LNHNV and CDR2 is YYDKDF in the germline V gene (reference sequence). The CDR3 runs to 15 residues. V was clipped by 0 bases and J by 7 bases; unmatched bases: 2. The CDR3 protein is CATSREGTGGNEQFF. CDR3 nucleotides: TGTGCCACCAGCAGAGAGGGGACAGGGGGAAATGAGCAGTTCTTC.

The chain links TRBV10-3 to TRBJ2-7; TRBD2 aligns across 11 bases. The V and J ends lost 0 bases and 3 bases, in that order; junction bases with no gene match: 13. The CDR3 sequence is 19 residues long. From germline, CDR1 is ENHRY and CDR2 SYGVKD. DNA of the CDR3: TGTGCCATCAGTGAGTCGACGACTAGCGGGGCGGCGTTGAGCTACGAGCAGTACTTC. This sequence encodes CAISESTTSGAALSYEQYF.

V gene TRBV29-1 combines with J gene TRBJ2-3, with TRBD1 matching over 7 bases. CDR1 SQVTM and CDR2 ANQGSEA come from the germline V gene. The CDR3 has 13 residues. V lost 5 bases to trimming and J lost 1 base; unmatched junction nucleotides: 3. CDR3 in DNA: TGCAGCGTTAGCCAGGGGGGCACAGATACGCAGTATTTT. Amino acids: CSVSQGGTDTQYF.

This rearrangement joins TRBV19 to TRBJ1-1; D unclear. From germline, CDR1 is LNHDA and CDR2 SQIVND (reference sequence). V dropped 4 bases and J dropped 6 bases, with 18 bases sitting between them. The CDR3 is 15 residues long. The CDR3 is CASSTESRSFAEAFF. The CDR3 region has the DNA TGTGCCAGTAGTACCGAATCTCGCAGCTTCGCTGAAGCTTTCTTT.

A word on this clonotype: A read error may explain this, as a much larger clone is one base away. Because the CDR3 is missing its conserved closing phenylalanine or tryptophan, this is likely a read error. This rearrangement joins TRBV7-2 to TRBJ1-1, with D unclear. Germline lookup yields CDR1 SGHTA and CDR2 FQGNSA. CDR3 length: 13 residues. Trimming shortened V by 1 base and J by 4 bases, and 7 bases separated the two germline ends. This chain's CDR3 is CASSLEPSTEAFC. The CDR3 bases are TGTGCCAGCAGCTTAGAGCCGAGCACTGAAGCTTTCTGT.

On this clonotype: A read error is likely, as this CDR3 ends without the conserved phenylalanine or tryptophan. The chain links TRBV7-9 to TRBJ1-1, with TRBD1 matching over 9 bases. There are 17 residues in the CDR3. Germline CDR1 is SEHNR and CDR2 is FQNEAQ (reference sequence). The J segment lost 3 bases and the V segment lost 0 bases, leaving 8 bases of the junction unmatched. CDR3 bases: TGTGCCAGCAGCTTAGCCCCCGGGACAGGGTGGCACACTGAAGCTTTCTGT. Amino acids: CASSLAPGTGWHTEAFC.

This rearrangement joins TRBV20-1 to TRBJ2-7; D possibly corresponds to TRBD1 (5 bases). Trimming removed 3 bases from V and 3 bases from J, with 9 bases in between. This CDR3 has 12 amino acids. Per the germline V gene, CDR1 is DFQATT and CDR2 is SNEGSKA (reference sequence). Here the CDR3 reads CSASSGNYEQYF. Here the CDR3 DNA reads TGCAGTGCTAGTTCAGGGAACTACGAGCAGTACTTC.

Concerning this clonotype: This may arise from a read error, as a much more abundant clone is one base away. The chain carries TRBV19 and TRBJ2-7; D assignment may be TRBD1 or TRBD2 (5 bases each). This CDR3 spans 14 amino acids. Germline V gene sequence: CDR1 LNHDA, CDR2 SQIVND (reference sequence). V was shortened by 3 bases and J by 2 bases, with 11 bases between the two germline ends. The CDR3 reads CASSIRDGAYEQYF. Written as DNA, the CDR3 is TGTGCCAGTAGTATCCGGGACGGAGCCTACGAGCAGTACTTC.

This clonotype has a handful of counts. The chain carries TRBV7-8 and TRBJ2-5; TRBD2 agrees at 13 bases. The ends lost 5 bases at V and 4 bases at J; junction bases unmatched: 10. This CDR3 region has 17 residues. Germline lookup yields CDR1 SGHVS and CDR2 FQNEAQ. CDR3: CASSRTSGSRWGETQYF. Here the CDR3 DNA reads TGTGCCAGCAGCCGGACTAGCGGGAGCCGGTGGGGAGAGACCCAGTACTTC.

In its sample, this clonotype was seen once. At one end the junction does not follow the germline gene, possibly because of a read error. The chain links TRBV20-1 to TRBJ1-5, with D possibly matching TRBD1 (5 bases). Germline CDR1 is DFQATT and CDR2 is SNEGSKA (reference sequence). This CDR3 comprises 15 residues. CDR3 DNA: TGCAGTGCTATTAGCGGGGGTCGGGGAAGTCAGCCCCCGCATTTT. Protein: CSAISGGRGSQPPHF.

This clonotype was recorded a few times. The chain has TRBV18 and TRBJ1-1; no clear D gene. This CDR3 comprises 15 residues. The V end was cut by 3 bases, the J end by 1 base, with 12 bases between. CDR1 is KGHSH, CDR2 LQKENI, per germline. CDR3 in DNA: TGTGCCAGCTCACCGAACGCCAATTCGAACACTGAAGCTTTCTTT. Translated: CASSPNANSNTEAFF.

The V and J genes are TRBV28 and TRBJ2-3; D is perhaps TRBD2 (6 bases). Trimming removed 8 bases from V and 3 bases from J, with 12 bases in between. This CDR3 has 13 residues. Germline V CDR1 and CDR2: MDHEN, SYDVKM. In DNA form, the CDR3 reads TGTGCCAGCCTACCCGGGGGAACAGATACGCAGTATTTT. The encoded protein is CASLPGGTDTQYF.

Only a few counts were recorded for this clonotype. The chain uses TRBV28 and TRBJ2-7; 7 bases align to TRBD2. This CDR3 has 15 amino acids. Losses at the gene ends were 3 bases for V and 6 bases for J; bases not matched to a gene: 11. CDR1 is MDHEN, CDR2 SYDVKM, per germline. The CDR3 spells CASSFWDYKGGEQYF. The DNA of the CDR3 is TGTGCCAGCAGTTTTTGGGACTATAAGGGTGGCGAGCAGTACTTC.

The chain uses TRBV19 and TRBJ1-5; D unresolved. Germline CDR1 reads LNHDA; CDR2 reads SQIVND (reference sequence). This CDR3 region has 15 residues. Trimming stripped 3 bases from V and 2 bases from J, with 11 bases between. CDR3 in amino acids: CASSILGRGNQPQHF. DNA for the CDR3: TGTGCCAGTAGTATTTTGGGCCGGGGCAATCAGCCCCAGCATTTT.

The chain uses TRBV19 and TRBJ2-1; D call uncertain. CDR1 is LNHDA and CDR2 is SQIVND in the germline V gene (reference sequence). Between the trimmed V and J ends, which lost 3 bases and 0 bases, there was a span of 12 bases. There are 16 residues in the CDR3. CDR3 DNA sequence: TGTGCCAGTAGTATTGTTTTAAAGAGCTCCTACAATGAGCAGTTCTTC. Protein sequence: CASSIVLKSSYNEQFF.

The chain recombines TRBV2 with TRBJ2-7; possible D gene TRBD2, 5 bases. CDR1 is SNHLY, CDR2 FYNNEI, per germline. The CDR3 covers 14 residues. V was clipped by 4 bases and J by 5 bases, with 15 bases between them. The CDR3 DNA reads as TGTGCCAGCAGTGTAGGAAAGTTCGGGAACGAGCAGTACTTC. The encoded protein is CASSVGKFGNEQYF. The full variable domain, rest sourced from reference TRBV2 and TRBJ2-7, is EPEVTQTPSHQVTQMGQEVILRCVPISNHLYFYWYRQILGQKVEFLVSFYNNEISEKSEIFDDQFSVERPDGSNFTLKIRSTKLEDSAMYFCASSVGKFGNEQYFGPGTRLTVT.

This clonotype was recorded at least ten times. V usage is TRBV7-9 and J usage is TRBJ2-1, with no clear D. Germline V CDR1 and CDR2: SEHNR, FQNEAQ (reference sequence). This CDR3 has 13 residues. Trimming took off 1 base at V and 9 bases at J, with 10 bases between the two ends. CDR3 in amino acids: CASSLVEVGEQFF. CDR3 nucleotides: TGTGCCAGCAGCTTAGTGGAAGTGGGTGAGCAGTTCTTC.

The chain joins TRBV18 to TRBJ1-2, with 9 positions matching TRBD1. V dropped 3 bases and J dropped 7; count of bases not matched to a gene: 6. CDR1 and CDR2 from the germline V gene are KGHSH and LQKENI. The CDR3 is 14 residues long. The CDR3 loop reads CASSPPDRGAGYTF. In nucleotides, the CDR3 is TGTGCCAGCTCACCCCCGGACAGGGGAGCTGGCTACACCTTC.

The count of this clonotype is one. The chain employs TRBV6-1 and TRBJ2-3; D assignment may be TRBD1 or TRBD2 (5 bases each). Trimming left V 6 bases short and J 1 base short, with 14 bases between. CDR1 and CDR2 from the germline V gene are MNHNS and SASEGT. CDR3 length: 15 amino acids. CDR3 in DNA: TGTGCCAGCAGGGTTGGGACCCCACGCACAGATACGCAGTATTTT. Amino acids: CASRVGTPRTDTQYF.

The chain links TRBV6-2 or TRBV6-3 to TRBJ2-5; 9 positions agree with TRBD1. The V gene end was trimmed by 1 base and the J gene end by 5 bases; junction bases not matched to a gene: 11. Germline V lookup: CDR1 MNHEY, CDR2 SVGEGT. CDR3 length equals 17 residues. The CDR3 is CASSYFRPDRGGETQYF. The DNA for the CDR3 is TGTGCCAGCAGTTACTTCCGACCGGACAGGGGCGGTGAGACCCAGTACTTC.